Described below is a single TCR beta chain sequence and its context. Methods used by the authors: For nucleated cells, counts were estimated from reference gene primer amplification. Using immunoSEQ multiplex PCR, the repertoire was profiled, and TCRdb retains in-frame clones only, with some absent. V, J and clone size reflect that table, while D and trimming were determined from the DNA. Of 180,000 or so clones in the sample, roughly 79% are singletons; the top ten hold about 6.9%. The data were obtained in a study of blood T cell repertoires in COVID-19. Study as a whole: The samples span acute and convalescent COVID-19 from the United States, Italy and Spain. PBMCs, B-cell-depleted T cells, or T cells were the source of the cDNA or gDNA that made up the material.

The germline V gene has CDR1 KGHDR and CDR2 SFDVKD. The CDR3 is made up of 14 amino acids. The V gene end was trimmed by 6 bases and the J gene end by 4 bases; junction bases not matched to a gene: 1. The clonotype originates from a human donor with acute or convalescent COVID-19. The donor label of this sample is uncertain. Sequenced material: peripheral blood. The chain links TRBV24-1 to TRBJ2-3, with 12 nucleotides matching TRBD2. The CDR3 is CATSPSGRADTQYF. CDR3 nucleotides: TGTGCCACCAGTCCTAGCGGGAGGGCAGATACGCAGTATTTT.